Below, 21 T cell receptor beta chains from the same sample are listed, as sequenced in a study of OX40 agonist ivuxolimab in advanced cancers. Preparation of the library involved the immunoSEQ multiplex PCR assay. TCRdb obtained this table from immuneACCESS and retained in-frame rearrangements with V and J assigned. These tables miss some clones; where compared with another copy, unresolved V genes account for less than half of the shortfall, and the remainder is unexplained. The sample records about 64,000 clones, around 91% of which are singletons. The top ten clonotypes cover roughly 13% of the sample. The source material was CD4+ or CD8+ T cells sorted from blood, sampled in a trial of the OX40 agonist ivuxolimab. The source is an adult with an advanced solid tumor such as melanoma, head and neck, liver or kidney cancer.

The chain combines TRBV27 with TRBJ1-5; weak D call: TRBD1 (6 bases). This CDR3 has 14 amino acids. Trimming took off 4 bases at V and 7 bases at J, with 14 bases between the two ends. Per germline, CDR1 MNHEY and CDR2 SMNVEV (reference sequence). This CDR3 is CASSSYRDRQPQHF. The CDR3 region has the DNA TGTGCCAGCAGTTCCTACAGGGATAGGCAGCCCCAGCATTTT.

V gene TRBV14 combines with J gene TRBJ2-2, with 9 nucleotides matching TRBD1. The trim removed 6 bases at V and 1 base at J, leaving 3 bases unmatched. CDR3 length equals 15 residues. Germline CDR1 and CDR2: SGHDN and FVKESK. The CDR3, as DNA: TGTGCCAGCAGACGGACAGGGGTGAACACCGGGGAGCTGTTTTTT. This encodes CASRRTGVNTGELFF.

In nucleotides, the CDR3 is TGTGCCAGCAGCGTAGACAGGGGGCAAGAGACCCAGTACTTC. Amino acids: CASSVDRGQETQYF. This chain connects TRBV9 to TRBJ2-5; 8 bases map to TRBD1. CDR1 and CDR2 from the germline V gene are SGDLS and YYNGEE. V shed 0 bases and J 2 bases; nucleotides not matched to a gene: 0. The CDR3 spans 14 residues.

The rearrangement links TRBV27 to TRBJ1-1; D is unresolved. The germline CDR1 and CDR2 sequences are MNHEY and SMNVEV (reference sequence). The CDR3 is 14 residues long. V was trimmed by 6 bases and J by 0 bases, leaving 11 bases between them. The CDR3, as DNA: TGTGCCAGCAGCCCAAGAAATCTGAACACTGAAGCTTTCTTT. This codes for CASSPRNLNTEAFF.

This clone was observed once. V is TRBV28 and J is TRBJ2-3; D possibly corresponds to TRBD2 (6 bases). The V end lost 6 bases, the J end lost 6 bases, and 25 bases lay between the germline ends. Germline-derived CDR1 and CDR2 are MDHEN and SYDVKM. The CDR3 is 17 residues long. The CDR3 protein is CASSGVPGVTGVDTQYF. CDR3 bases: TGTGCCAGCAGCGGAGTCCCGGGAGTAACGGGAGTTGATACGCAGTATTTT.

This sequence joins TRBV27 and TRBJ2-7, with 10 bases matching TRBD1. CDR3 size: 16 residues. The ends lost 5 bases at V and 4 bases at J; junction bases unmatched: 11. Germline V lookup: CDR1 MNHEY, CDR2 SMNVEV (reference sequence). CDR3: CASSPSVGDRGYEQYF. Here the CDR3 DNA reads TGTGCCAGCAGTCCCTCGGTGGGGGACAGGGGTTACGAGCAGTACTTC.

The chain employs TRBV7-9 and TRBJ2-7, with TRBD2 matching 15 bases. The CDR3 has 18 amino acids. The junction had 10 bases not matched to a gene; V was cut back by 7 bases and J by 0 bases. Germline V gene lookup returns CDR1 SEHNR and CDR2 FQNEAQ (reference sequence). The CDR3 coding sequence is TGTGCCAGCACGCGTACCCCGGGACTAGCGGGAGGCTCCTACGAGCAGTACTTC. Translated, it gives CASTRTPGLAGGSYEQYF.

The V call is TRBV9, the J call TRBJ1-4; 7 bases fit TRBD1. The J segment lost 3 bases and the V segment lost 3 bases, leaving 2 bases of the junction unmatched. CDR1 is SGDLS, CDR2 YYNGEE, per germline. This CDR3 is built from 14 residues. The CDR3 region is CASSGGQPNEKLFF. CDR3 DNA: TGTGCCAGCAGCGGGGGACAGCCTAATGAAAAACTGTTTTTT.

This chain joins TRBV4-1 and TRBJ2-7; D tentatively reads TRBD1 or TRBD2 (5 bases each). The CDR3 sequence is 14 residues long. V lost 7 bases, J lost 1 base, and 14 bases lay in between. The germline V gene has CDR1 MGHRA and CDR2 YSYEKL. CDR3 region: CASNDPGLSYEQYF. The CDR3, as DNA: TGCGCCAGCAACGATCCGGGGCTTTCCTACGAGCAGTACTTC.

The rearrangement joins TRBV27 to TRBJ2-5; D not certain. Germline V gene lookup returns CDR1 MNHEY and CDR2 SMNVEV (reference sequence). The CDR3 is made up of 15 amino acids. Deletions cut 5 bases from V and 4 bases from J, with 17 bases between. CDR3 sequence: CASSQSGLWVETQYF. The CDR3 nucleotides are TGTGCCAGCAGTCAGTCGGGCCTCTGGGTAGAGACCCAGTACTTC.

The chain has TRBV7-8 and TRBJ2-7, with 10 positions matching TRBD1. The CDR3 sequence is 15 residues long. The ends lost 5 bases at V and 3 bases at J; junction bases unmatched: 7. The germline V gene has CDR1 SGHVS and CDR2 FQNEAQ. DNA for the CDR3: TGTGCCAGCAGCCATCGTGGGACAGGGGACTACGAGCAGTACTTC. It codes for CASSHRGTGDYEQYF.

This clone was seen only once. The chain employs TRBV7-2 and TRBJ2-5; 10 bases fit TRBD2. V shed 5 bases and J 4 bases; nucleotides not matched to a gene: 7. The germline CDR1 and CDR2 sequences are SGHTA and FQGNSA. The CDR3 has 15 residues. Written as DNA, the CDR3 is TGTGCCAGCAGCAAGAGCGGGGGGGCGTTAGAGACCCAGTACTTC. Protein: CASSKSGGALETQYF.

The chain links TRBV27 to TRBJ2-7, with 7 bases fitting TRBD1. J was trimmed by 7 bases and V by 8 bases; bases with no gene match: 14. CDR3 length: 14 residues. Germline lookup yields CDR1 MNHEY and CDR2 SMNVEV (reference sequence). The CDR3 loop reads CASSSLDRVGEQYF. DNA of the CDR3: TGTGCCAGCTCCTCTTTAGACAGGGTGGGGGAGCAGTACTTC.

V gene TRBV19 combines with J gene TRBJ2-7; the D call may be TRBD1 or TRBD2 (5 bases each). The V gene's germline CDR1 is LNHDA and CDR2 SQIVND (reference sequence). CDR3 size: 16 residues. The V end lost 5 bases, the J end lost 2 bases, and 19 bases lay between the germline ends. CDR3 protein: CASSPQWIGAPYEQYF. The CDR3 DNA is TGTGCCAGTAGTCCCCAGTGGATCGGGGCCCCCTACGAGCAGTACTTC. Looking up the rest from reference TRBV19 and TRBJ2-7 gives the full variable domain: DGGITQSPKYLFRKEGQNVTLSCEQNLNHDAMYWYRQDPGQGLRLIYYSQIVNDFQKGDIAEGYSVSREKKESFPLTVTSAQKNPTAFYLCASSPQWIGAPYEQYFGPGTRLTVT.

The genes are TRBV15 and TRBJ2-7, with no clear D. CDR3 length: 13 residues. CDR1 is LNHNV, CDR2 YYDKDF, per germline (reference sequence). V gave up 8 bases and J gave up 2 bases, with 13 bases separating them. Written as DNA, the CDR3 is TGTGCCACCTCTCGTGGCGGAACCTACGAGCAGTACTTC. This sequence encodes CATSRGGTYEQYF.

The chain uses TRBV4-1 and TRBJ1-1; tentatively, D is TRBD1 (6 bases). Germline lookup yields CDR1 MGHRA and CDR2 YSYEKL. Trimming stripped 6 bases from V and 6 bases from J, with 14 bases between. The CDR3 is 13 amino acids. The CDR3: CASRAGETPEAFF. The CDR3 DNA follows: TGCGCCAGCAGGGCAGGGGAAACCCCTGAAGCTTTCTTT.

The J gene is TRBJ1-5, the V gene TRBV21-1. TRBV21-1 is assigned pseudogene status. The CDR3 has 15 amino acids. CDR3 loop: CASTRRTVANQPQHF. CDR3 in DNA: TGTGCCAGTACACGGCGGACGGTTGCTAATCAGCCCCAGCATTTT.

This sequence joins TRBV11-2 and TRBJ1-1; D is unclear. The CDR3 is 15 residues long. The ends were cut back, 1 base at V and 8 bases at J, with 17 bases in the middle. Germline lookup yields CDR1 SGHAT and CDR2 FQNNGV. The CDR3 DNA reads TGTGCCAGCAGCTTAGTCGGTTTACAGCGGGGAGAAGCTTTCTTT. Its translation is CASSLVGLQRGEAFF.

DNA for the CDR3: TGTGCCAGCTCAGGCCTGACAGGGACGAGCGGTGGCTACACCTTC. It encodes CASSGLTGTSGGYTF. The chain carries TRBV18 and TRBJ1-2, with 7 bases matching TRBD1. V shed 5 bases, J shed 7 bases, and the junction held 13 bases outside the gene matches. The CDR3 runs to 15 residues. The germline gives CDR1 KGHSH, CDR2 LQKENI.

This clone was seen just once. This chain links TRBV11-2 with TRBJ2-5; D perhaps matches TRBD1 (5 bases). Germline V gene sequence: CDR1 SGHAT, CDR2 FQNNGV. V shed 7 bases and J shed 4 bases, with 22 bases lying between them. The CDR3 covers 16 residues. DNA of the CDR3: TGTGCCAGCAACAATCCCAGGGTTAGGTACGGAGAGACCCAGTACTTC. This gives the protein CASNNPRVRYGETQYF.

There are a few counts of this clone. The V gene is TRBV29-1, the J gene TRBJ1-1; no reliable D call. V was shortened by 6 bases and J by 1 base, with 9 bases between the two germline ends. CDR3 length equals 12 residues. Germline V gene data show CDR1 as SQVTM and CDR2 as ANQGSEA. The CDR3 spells CSVARTNTEAFF. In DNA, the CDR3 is TGCAGCGTAGCCCGGACGAACACTGAAGCTTTCTTT.